A single sample gave rise to the 2 T cell receptor beta chains below, sequenced in a study of shared clonotypes between healthy human individuals. Profiling relied on immunoSEQ multiplex PCR, and the TCRdb table lists in-frame clones only, not all of them. This table holds 2 million to 2.5 million clones, 90% to 97% found once. Sequenced sample: naive CD4+ T cells sorted from blood. Subset noted: CD45RA+ positively selected. Receptors originate from a man younger than 35 in good health.

This clone was seen a few times. The chain employs TRBV5-1 and TRBJ1-3, with D tentatively TRBD1 (5 bases). The CDR3 totals 16 residues. Germline assignment: CDR1 SGHRS and CDR2 YFSETQ. V lost 1 base and J lost 2, with 13 bases in between. The DNA of the CDR3 is TGCGCCAGCAGCTTGTCCCCAGGGAAGGCTGGAAACACCATATATTTT. It translates to CASSLSPGKAGNTIYF.

Comment on this clone: The sample holds other DNA sequences that translate to the same CDR3. The rearrangement uses TRBV28 and TRBJ1-2, with no clear D. The ends were cut back, 3 bases at V and 5 bases at J, with 10 bases in the middle. The CDR3 totals 13 residues. Germline CDR1 MDHEN, CDR2 SYDVKM. CDR3 coding DNA: TGTGCCAGCAGTTTGATAGGATTATATGGCTACACCTTC. This codes for CASSLIGLYGYTF.